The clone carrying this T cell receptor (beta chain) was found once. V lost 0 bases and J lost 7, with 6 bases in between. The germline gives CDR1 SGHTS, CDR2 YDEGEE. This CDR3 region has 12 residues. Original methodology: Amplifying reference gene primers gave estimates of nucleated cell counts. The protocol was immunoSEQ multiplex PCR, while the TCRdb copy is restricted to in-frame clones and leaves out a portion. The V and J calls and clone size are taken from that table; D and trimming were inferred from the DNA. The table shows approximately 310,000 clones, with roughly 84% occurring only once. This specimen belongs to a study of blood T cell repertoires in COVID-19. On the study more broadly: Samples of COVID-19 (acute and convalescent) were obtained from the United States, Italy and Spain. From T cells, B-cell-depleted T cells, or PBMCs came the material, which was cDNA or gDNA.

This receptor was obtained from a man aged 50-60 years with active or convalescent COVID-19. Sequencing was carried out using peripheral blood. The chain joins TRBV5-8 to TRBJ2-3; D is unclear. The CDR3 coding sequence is TGTGCCAGCAGCTTGGGATACAATACGCAGTATTTT. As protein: CASSLGYNTQYF.